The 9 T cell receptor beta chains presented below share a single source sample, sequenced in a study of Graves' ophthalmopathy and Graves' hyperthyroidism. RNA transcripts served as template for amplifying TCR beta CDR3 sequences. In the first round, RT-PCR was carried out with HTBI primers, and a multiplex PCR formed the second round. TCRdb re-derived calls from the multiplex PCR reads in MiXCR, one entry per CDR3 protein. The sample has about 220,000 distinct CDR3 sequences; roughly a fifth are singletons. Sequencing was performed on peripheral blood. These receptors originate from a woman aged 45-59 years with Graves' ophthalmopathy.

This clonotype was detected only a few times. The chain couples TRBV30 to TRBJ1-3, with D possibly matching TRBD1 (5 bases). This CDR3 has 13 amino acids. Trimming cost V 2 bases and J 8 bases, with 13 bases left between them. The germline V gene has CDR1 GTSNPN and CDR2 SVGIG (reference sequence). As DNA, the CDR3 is TGTGCCTGGAGTACGGGACTCGTGGACACCATATATTTT. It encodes CAWSTGLVDTIYF.

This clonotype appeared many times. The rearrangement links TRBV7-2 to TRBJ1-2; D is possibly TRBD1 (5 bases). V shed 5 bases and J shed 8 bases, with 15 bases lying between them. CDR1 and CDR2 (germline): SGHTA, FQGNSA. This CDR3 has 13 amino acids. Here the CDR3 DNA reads TGTGCCAGCAGCCCCGACAGAATACAAGGCTACACCTTC. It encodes CASSPDRIQGYTF.

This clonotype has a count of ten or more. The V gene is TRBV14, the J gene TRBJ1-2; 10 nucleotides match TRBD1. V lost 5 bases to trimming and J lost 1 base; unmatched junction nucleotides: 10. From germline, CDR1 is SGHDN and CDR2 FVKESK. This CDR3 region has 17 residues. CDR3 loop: CASSTRTGGHDNYGYTF. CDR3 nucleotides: TGTGCCAGCAGCACTCGGACAGGGGGTCACGATAACTATGGCTACACCTTC.

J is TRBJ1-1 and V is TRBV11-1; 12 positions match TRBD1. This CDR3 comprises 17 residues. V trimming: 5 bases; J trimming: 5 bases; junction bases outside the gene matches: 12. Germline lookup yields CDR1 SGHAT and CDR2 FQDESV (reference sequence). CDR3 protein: CASSPSAGQGARTEAFF. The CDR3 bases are TGTGCCAGCAGCCCCTCAGCGGGACAGGGGGCGCGAACTGAAGCTTTCTTT.

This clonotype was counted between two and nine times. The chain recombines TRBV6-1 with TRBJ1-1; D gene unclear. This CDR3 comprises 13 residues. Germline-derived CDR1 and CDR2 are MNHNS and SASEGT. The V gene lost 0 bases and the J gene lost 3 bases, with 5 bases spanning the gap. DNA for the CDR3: TGTGCCAGCAGTGAAGCGACGTACACTGAAGCTTTCTTT. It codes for CASSEATYTEAFF.

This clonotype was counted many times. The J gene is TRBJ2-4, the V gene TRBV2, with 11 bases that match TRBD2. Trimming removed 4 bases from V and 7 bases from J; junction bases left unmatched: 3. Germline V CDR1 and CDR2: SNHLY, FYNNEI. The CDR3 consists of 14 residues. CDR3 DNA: TGTGCCAGCAGTGTGGGACTAGCGGATAACATTCAGTACTTC. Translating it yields CASSVGLADNIQYF.

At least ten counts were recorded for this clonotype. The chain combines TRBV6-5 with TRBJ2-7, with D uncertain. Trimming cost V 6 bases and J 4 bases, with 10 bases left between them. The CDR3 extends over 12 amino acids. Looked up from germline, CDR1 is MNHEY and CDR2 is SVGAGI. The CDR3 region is CASRGYTYEQYF. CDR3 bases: TGTGCCAGCAGGGGATACACGTACGAGCAGTACTTC.

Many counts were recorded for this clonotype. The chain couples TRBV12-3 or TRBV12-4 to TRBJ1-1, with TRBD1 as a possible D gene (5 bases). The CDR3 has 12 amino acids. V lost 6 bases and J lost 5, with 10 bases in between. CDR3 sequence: CASRSKGTEAFF. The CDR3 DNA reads TGTGCCAGCAGATCAAAGGGGACTGAAGCTTTCTTT.

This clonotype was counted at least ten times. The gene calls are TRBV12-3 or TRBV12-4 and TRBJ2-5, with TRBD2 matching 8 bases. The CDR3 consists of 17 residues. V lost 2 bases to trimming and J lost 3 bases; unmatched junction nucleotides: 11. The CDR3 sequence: CASSLPPRAGVKETQYF. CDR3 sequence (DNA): TGTGCCAGCAGTTTACCCCCACGAGCGGGAGTTAAAGAGACCCAGTACTTC.